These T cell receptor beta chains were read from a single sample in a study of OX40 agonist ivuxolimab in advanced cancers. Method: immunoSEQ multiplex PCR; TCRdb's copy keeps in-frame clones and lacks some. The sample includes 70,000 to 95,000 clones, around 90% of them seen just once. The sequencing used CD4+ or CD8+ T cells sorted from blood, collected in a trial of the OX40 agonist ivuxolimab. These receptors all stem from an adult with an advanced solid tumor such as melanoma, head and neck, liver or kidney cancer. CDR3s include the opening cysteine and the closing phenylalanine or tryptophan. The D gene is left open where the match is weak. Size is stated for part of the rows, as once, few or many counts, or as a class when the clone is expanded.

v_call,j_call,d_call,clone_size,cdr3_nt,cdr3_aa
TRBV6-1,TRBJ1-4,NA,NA,TGTGCCAGCAGTGTGACCCGGGCCGCAACTAATGAAAAACTGTTTTTT,CASSVTRAATNEKLFF
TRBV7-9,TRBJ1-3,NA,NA,TGTGCCAGCAGCTTCAATCGAGGGGAAAACACCATATATTTT,CASSFNRGENTIYF
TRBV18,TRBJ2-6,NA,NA,TGTGCCAGCTCATCCTCCACCTCTGGGGCCAACGTCCTGACTTTC,CASSSSTSGANVLTF
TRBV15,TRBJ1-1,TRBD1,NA,TGTGCCACCAGCAGAGATCTGGGACAGGGAGGACTGAACACTGAAGCTTTCTTT,CATSRDLGQGGLNTEAFF
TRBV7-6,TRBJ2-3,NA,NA,TGTGCCAGCAGCCAGTCGGGGGGCACGCAGTATTTT,CASSQSGGTQYF
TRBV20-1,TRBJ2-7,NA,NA,TGCAGTGCTAGGATGTATTACGAGCAGTACTTC,CSARMYYEQYF
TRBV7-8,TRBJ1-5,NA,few,TGTGCCAGCAGCTTAGTTGGGGGATATCAGCCCCAGCATTTT,CASSLVGGYQPQHF
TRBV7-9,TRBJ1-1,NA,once,TGTGCCAGCAGCTCCGCCGCTGTGGGGTACACTGAAGCTTTCTTT,CASSSAAVGYTEAFF
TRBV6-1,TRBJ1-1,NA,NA,TGTGCCAGCGCTGCCCCGCGGTCTGAAGCTTTCTTT,CASAAPRSEAFF
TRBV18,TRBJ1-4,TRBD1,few,TGTGCCAGCTCCCAGGACAGGGGGCTGTCTAATGAAAAACTGTTTTTT,CASSQDRGLSNEKLFF
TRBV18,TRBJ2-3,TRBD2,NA,TGTGCCAGCTCACCGACTAGCGGGGGGGATACGCAGTATTTT,CASSPTSGGDTQYF
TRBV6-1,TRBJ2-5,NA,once,TGTGCCAGCAGTGATAGAGGAATAGGCCAAGAGACCCAGTACTTC,CASSDRGIGQETQYF
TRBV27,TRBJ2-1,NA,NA,TGTGCCAGCACTACACTAGTCTCCTACAATGAGCAGTTCTTC,CASTTLVSYNEQFF
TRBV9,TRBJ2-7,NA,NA,TGTGCCAGCAGCGTAGGACCAGCAGCCTACGAGCAGTACTTC,CASSVGPAAYEQYF
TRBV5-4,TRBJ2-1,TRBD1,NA,TGTGCCAGCAGCCTAGACCGGGACAGGGGGCTGTTCTTC,CASSLDRDRGLFF
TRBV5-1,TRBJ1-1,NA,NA,TGCGCCAGCAGCTTGATAGTTCAGGGTACCACTGAAGCTTTCTTT,CASSLIVQGTTEAFF
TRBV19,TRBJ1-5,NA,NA,TGTGCCAGTAGTATCCTTGTGTTGAGCAATCAGCCCCAGCATTTT,CASSILVLSNQPQHF
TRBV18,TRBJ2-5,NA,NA,TGTGCCAGCTCACCTGAGGTTGCCCAAGAGACCCAGTACTTC,CASSPEVAQETQYF
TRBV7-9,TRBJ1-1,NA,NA,TGTGCCAGCAGCCCCACTGAAGCTTTCTTT,CASSPTEAFF
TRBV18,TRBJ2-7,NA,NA,TGTGCCAGCTCACCGACACAGGGACCTGGGGAGCAGTACTTC,CASSPTQGPGEQYF
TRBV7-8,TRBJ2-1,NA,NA,TGTGCCAGCAGCAACTACCGGGGGTCCTACAATGAGCAGTTCTTC,CASSNYRGSYNEQFF
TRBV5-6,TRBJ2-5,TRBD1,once,TGTGCCAGCAGCCGGAGGGACAGGGGGCCAGAAAAGACCCAGTACTTC,CASSRRDRGPEKTQYF
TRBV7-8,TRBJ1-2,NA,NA,TGTGCCAGCAGCCCCGACAGAGGGAACTATGGCTACACCTTC,CASSPDRGNYGYTF
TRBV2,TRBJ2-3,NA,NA,TGTGCCAGCATAGAGGGCCTCAGAGGAGATACGCAGTATTTT,CASIEGLRGDTQYF
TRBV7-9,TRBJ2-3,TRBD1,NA,TGTGCCAGCAGCTTACTCCGGGACAGACTCACAGATACGCAGTATTTT,CASSLLRDRLTDTQYF
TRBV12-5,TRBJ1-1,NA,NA,TGTGCTAGTGGTTTGTGGTCTGGGTTTGAAGCTTTCTTT,CASGLWSGFEAFF
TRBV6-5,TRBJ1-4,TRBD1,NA,TGTGCCAGTAAACCGGGACAGGGGGGTGAAAAACTGTTTTTT,CASKPGQGGEKLFF
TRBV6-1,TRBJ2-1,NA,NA,TGTGCCAGCAGTGAAGGGGGGCGGGGATCCTACAATGAGCAGTTCTTC,CASSEGGRGSYNEQFF
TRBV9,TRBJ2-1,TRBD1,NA,TGTGCCAGCAGCAGGGACAGTTACTCCTACAATGAGCAGTTCTTC,CASSRDSYSYNEQFF
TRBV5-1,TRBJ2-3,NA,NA,TGCGCCAGCAGCATCGGGACCCTCACAGATACGCAGTATTTT,CASSIGTLTDTQYF
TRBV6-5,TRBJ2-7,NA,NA,TGTGCCAGCAGTTACTCGTGGATCTCCTACGAGCAGTACTTC,CASSYSWISYEQYF
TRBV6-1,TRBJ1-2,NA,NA,TGTGCCAGCAGTGGGTCAGGGGAGTATGGCTACACTTTC,CASSGSGEYGYTF
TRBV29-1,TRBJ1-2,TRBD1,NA,TGCAGCTCCCGGACAGGGGCCAGCTATGGCTACACCTTC,CSSRTGASYGYTF
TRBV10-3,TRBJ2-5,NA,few,TGTGCCACCCTGGACAGCCAAGAGACCCAGTACTTC,CATLDSQETQYF
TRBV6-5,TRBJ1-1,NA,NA,TGTGCCAGCAGTCCCGGACATTCGATGAACACTGAAGCTTTCTTT,CASSPGHSMNTEAFF
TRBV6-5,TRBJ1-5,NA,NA,TGTGCCAGCTCTGGTAATAGCAATCAGCCCCAGCATTTT,CASSGNSNQPQHF
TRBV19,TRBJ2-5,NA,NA,TGTGCCAGTAGTCCCCGGACGGACATCCAAAGTGCCCAGTACTTC,CASSPRTDIQSAQYF
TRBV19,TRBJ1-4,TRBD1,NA,TGTGCCAGTAGTACTCCGCTCGGACAGGGGCATGAAAAACTGTTTTTT,CASSTPLGQGHEKLFF
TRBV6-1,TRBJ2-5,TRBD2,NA,TGTGCCACGCGACTAGCGGGACAGGAGACCCAGTACTTC,CATRLAGQETQYF
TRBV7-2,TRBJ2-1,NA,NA,TGTGCCAGCAGCTTAGCGGGGGCGGGCTCCTACAATGAGCAGTTCTTC,CASSLAGAGSYNEQFF
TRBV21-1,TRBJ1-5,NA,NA,TGTGCCAGCAGGGAGCCCGGGGGGGACAGGTGGGAACCCCAGCATTTT,CASREPGGDRWEPQHF
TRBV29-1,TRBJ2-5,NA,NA,TGCAGCGCCAGGGGAGATCGAGAGACCCAGTACTTC,CSARGDRETQYF
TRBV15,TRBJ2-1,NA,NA,TGTGCCACCAGGAAAAATGATGAGCAGTTCTTC,CATRKNDEQFF
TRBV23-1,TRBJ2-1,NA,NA,TGCGCCAGCAGCGGGACGGACTATGCCTACAATGAGCAGTTCTTC,CASSGTDYAYNEQFF
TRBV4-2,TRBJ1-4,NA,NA,TGTGCCAGCAGCCAAGACGCCCAGGGATTTGGGGGGGAAAAACTGTTTTTT,CASSQDAQGFGGEKLFF
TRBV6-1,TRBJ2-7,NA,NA,TGTGCCAGCAGTGAAGTTCAAGTGTACGAGCAGTACTTC,CASSEVQVYEQYF
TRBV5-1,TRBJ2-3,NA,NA,TGCGCCAGCAGCCTGATGGACCCTCCGGATAATACGCAGTATTTT,CASSLMDPPDNTQYF
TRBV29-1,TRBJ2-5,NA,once,TGCAGCGTTGCAACGGAGGCCCGAGAGACCCAGTACTTC,CSVATEARETQYF
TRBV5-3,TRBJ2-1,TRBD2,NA,TGTGCCAGAAGCGTCAGACTAGCGGGAGTCAATGAGCAGTTCTTC,CARSVRLAGVNEQFF
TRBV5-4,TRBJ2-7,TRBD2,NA,TGTGCCAGCAGCCCCAGCGGGAGGGACTACGAGCAGTACTTC,CASSPSGRDYEQYF
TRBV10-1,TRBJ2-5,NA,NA,TGCGCCAGCAGTCGACAGATCCAAGAGACCCAGTACTTC,CASSRQIQETQYF
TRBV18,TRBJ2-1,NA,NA,TGTGCCAGCTCACCACCTGGTCCTGACTACAATGAGCAGTTCTTC,CASSPPGPDYNEQFF
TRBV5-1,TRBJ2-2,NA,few,TGCGCCAGCAGTGATACCGGGGAGCTGTTTTTT,CASSDTGELFF
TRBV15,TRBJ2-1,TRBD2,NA,TGTGCCACCAGCAGAGATACTAGCGGGATGGGGGGACACAATGAGCAGTTCTTC,CATSRDTSGMGGHNEQFF
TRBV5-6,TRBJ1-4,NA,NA,TGTGCCAGCAGCGTTAGCGGGAGGGTTAGTGAAAAACTGTTTTTT,CASSVSGRVSEKLFF
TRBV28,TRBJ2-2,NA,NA,TGTGCCAGCAGTAGGCCGGTAAACACCGGGGAGCTGTTTTTT,CASSRPVNTGELFF
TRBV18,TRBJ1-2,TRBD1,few,TGTGCCAGCTCCGGGGACAGGCGAGGCTACACCTTC,CASSGDRRGYTF
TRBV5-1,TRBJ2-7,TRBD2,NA,TGCGCCAGCAGTTACTCTAGCGGGAGGCCGGCCTACGAGCAGTACTTC,CASSYSSGRPAYEQYF